This TCR beta chain was documented in a study of T cell responses to AZD1222 COVID-19 vaccine. Study summary: Second-dose schedules of about 4 or about 12 weeks were combined.

The CDR3 sequence is 13 residues long. In germline, CDR1 is SEHNR, CDR2 FQNEAQ (reference sequence). V lost 3 bases and J lost 6, with 12 bases in between. Whole-study findings and limits: A rise in Spike-specific TCR breadth and depth followed two AZD1222 doses. Repertoires were obtained only post-peak T cell response. Vaccine-related CD4 TCRs covered spike, predominating at 160-218 and 743-854.

TCRdb's table, derived via immunoSEQ multiplex PCR, lists solely in-frame clones and lacks some. The sample carries about 120,000 clones, approximately 91% recorded once. In the case of this clone: Its antigen is as yet unknown.

The chain is built from TRBV7-9 and TRBJ2-7; D assignment may be TRBD1 or TRBD2 (6 bases each). Sequencing was performed on peripheral blood, taken on day 0 of AZD1222 vaccination. This clonotype was obtained from an adult in good health. The CDR3 DNA reads as TGTGCCAGCAGCTTCCCGGGGGCGGGCGAGCAGTACTTC. Its translation: CASSFPGAGEQYF.